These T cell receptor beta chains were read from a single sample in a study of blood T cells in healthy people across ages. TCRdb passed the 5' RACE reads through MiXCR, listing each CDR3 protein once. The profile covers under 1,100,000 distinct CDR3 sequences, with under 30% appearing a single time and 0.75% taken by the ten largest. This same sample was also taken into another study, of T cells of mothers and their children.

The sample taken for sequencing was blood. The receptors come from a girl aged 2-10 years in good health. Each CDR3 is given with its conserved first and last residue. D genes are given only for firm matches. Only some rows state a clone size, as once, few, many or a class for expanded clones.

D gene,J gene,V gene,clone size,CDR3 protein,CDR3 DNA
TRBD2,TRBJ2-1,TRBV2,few,CASSEVGGSNEQFF,TGTGCCAGCAGTGAAGTCGGCGGGAGCAATGAGCAGTTCTTC
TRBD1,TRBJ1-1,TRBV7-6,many,CASSRPPDREGGNTEAFF,TGTGCCAGCAGCCGCCCCCCCGACAGGGAAGGGGGGAACACTGAAGCTTTCTTT
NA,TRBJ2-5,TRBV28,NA,CASSEYRTEQETQYF,TGTGCCAGCAGTGAATATCGCACCGAACAAGAGACCCAGTACTTC
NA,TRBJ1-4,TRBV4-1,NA,CASSHFQGPSEKLFF,TGCGCCAGCAGCCATTTTCAAGGACCCTCTGAAAAACTGTTTTTT
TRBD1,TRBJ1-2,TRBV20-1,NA,CSAWTGREDGYTF,TGCAGTGCTTGGACAGGGAGGGAGGATGGCTACACCTTC
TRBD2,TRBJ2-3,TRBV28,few,CASSLERETRTQYF,TGTGCCAGCAGTTTGGAGCGGGAGACCCGGACGCAGTATTTT
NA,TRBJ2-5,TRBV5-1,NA,CASSLDRKQETQYF,TGCGCCAGCAGCTTGGACAGGAAGCAAGAGACCCAGTACTTC
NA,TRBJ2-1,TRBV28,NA,CASSFLADLLGNEQFF,TGTGCCAGCAGTTTCTTAGCGGACCTTCTGGGGAATGAGCAGTTCTTC
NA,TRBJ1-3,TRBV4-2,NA,CASSQQQEGIGNTIYF,TGTGCCAGCAGCCAACAGCAGGAAGGGATCGGAAACACCATATATTTT
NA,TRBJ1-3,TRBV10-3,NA,CAIGGRALGSGNTIYF,TGTGCCATCGGAGGGCGAGCCCTAGGATCTGGAAACACCATATATTTT
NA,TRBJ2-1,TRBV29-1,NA,CSVEGALRGVAYNEQFF,TGCAGCGTTGAAGGGGCCTTAAGGGGGGTGGCCTACAATGAGCAGTTCTTC
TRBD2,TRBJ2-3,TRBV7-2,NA,CASSPWTSQDTQYF,TGTGCCAGCAGCCCCTGGACTAGTCAGGATACGCAGTATTTT
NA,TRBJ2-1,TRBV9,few,CASSFSTGLSYNEQFF,TGTGCCAGCAGCTTCAGTACAGGGTTGTCCTACAATGAGCAGTTCTTC
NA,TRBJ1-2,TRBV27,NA,CASSPIWGAEGYTF,TGTGCCAGCAGCCCCATATGGGGGGCAGAGGGCTACACCTTC
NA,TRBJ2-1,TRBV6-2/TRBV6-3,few,CASTAVGGSYNEQFF,TGTGCCAGCACGGCGGTTGGGGGGTCCTACAATGAGCAGTTCTTC
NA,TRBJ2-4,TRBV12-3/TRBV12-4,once,CASKSGVAKNIQYF,TGTGCCAGCAAATCAGGGGTAGCCAAAAACATTCAGTACTTC
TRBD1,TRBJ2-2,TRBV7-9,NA,CASSPLDRANPGELFF,TGTGCCAGCAGCCCATTGGACAGGGCCAACCCCGGGGAGCTATTTTTT
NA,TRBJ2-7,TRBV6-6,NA,CASSLLAGLYEQYF,TGTGCCAGCAGTCTCCTGGCCGGACTATACGAGCAGTACTTC
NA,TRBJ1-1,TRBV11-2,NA,CASSLDIGREAFF,TGTGCCAGCAGCTTAGATATCGGCAGAGAAGCTTTCTTT
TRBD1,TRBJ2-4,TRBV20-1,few,CSAEDRVAKNIQYF,TGCAGTGCCGAGGACAGGGTGGCCAAAAACATTCAGTACTTC
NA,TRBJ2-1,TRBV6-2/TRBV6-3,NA,CASSYFMGQAEYNEQFF,TGTGCCAGCAGTTACTTTATGGGCCAAGCTGAGTACAATGAGCAGTTCTTC
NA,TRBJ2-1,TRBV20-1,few,CSANHGRSNEQFF,TGCAGTGCTAACCATGGTCGTAGCAATGAGCAGTTCTTC
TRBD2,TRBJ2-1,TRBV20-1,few,CSARDRERGLYNEQFF,TGCAGTGCTAGAGATCGAGAGCGGGGCCTTTACAATGAGCAGTTCTTC
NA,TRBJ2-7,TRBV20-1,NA,CSAPHQRDTNEQYF,TGCAGTGCTCCCCACCAAAGGGACACAAACGAGCAGTACTTC